This is a list of T cell receptor beta chains from one sample in a study of blood T cell repertoires in COVID-19. Using immunoSEQ multiplex PCR, the repertoire was profiled, and TCRdb retains in-frame clones only, with some absent. In the table there are approximately 240,000 clones, about 86% of which are singletons. The sequencing sample was made of PBMCs or T cells enriched from blood (not recorded which). All receptors come from a woman aged 45 to 65 in a cohort exposed to, infected with or recovered from COVID-19 (not recorded which). Both conserved end residues are part of each CDR3. Each record gives: V gene, J gene, D gene, clone size, CDR3 protein, CDR3 DNA. D genes are given only for firm matches. A clone size is listed for some rows: how often the clone was seen (once, few, many), or a class if it is expanded.

v_call: TRBV20-1
j_call: TRBJ2-1
d_call: TRBD2
clone_size: NA
cdr3_aa: CSASFSASGGNEQFF
cdr3_nt: TGCAGTGCTAGTTTCTCGGCTAGCGGGGGGAATGAGCAGTTCTTC

v_call: TRBV7-2
j_call: TRBJ2-1
d_call: TRBD2
clone_size: NA
cdr3_aa: CASTTLAGGRSYNEQFF
cdr3_nt: TGTGCCAGCACCACTTTAGCGGGGGGTCGCTCCTACAATGAGCAGTTCTTC

v_call: TRBV4-2
j_call: TRBJ2-6
d_call: TRBD2
clone_size: NA
cdr3_aa: CASSQAGLAGGSGANVLTF
cdr3_nt: TGTGCCAGCAGCCAAGCCGGACTAGCGGGGGGTTCTGGGGCCAACGTCCTGACTTTC

v_call: TRBV5-4
j_call: TRBJ2-7
d_call: TRBD2
clone_size: NA
cdr3_aa: CASSPRVGRGDAYEQYF
cdr3_nt: TGTGCCAGCAGCCCCCGCGTGGGGCGGGGGGATGCCTACGAGCAGTACTTC

v_call: TRBV4-1
j_call: TRBJ1-2
d_call: NA
clone_size: NA
cdr3_aa: CASSLEGANYGYTF
cdr3_nt: TGCGCCAGCAGCCTAGAAGGGGCAAACTATGGCTACACCTTC

v_call: TRBV11-1
j_call: TRBJ2-7
d_call: TRBD1
clone_size: NA
cdr3_aa: CASSRQGPYEQYF
cdr3_nt: TGTGCCAGCAGCCGACAGGGACCCTACGAGCAGTACTTC

v_call: TRBV29-1
j_call: TRBJ1-2
d_call: TRBD1
clone_size: NA
cdr3_aa: CSVDHRDRLGTYGYTF
cdr3_nt: TGCAGCGTTGACCACCGGGACAGGTTAGGGACTTATGGCTACACCTTC

v_call: TRBV9
j_call: TRBJ2-6
d_call: TRBD2
clone_size: NA
cdr3_aa: CASSGTSGAGANVLTF
cdr3_nt: TGTGCCAGCAGCGGGACTAGCGGGGCTGGGGCCAACGTCCTGACTTTC

v_call: TRBV19
j_call: TRBJ1-1
d_call: TRBD1
clone_size: NA
cdr3_aa: CASRKQGRMNTEAFF
cdr3_nt: TGTGCCAGTAGGAAACAGGGGCGGATGAACACTGAAGCTTTCTTT

v_call: TRBV28
j_call: TRBJ2-7
d_call: NA
clone_size: NA
cdr3_aa: CASSLTTLRQKGGEQYF
cdr3_nt: TGTGCCAGCAGTTTAACAACTCTCCGGCAGAAGGGAGGCGAGCAGTACTTC

v_call: TRBV24-1
j_call: TRBJ2-5
d_call: NA
clone_size: NA
cdr3_aa: CATQGRGETQYF
cdr3_nt: TGTGCCACGCAGGGGCGCGGGGAGACCCAGTACTTC

v_call: TRBV7-2
j_call: TRBJ1-1
d_call: NA
clone_size: once
cdr3_aa: CASTLGGVVNTEAFF
cdr3_nt: TGTGCCAGCACCCTTGGGGGGGTCGTGAACACTGAAGCTTTCTTT

v_call: TRBV18
j_call: TRBJ2-5
d_call: NA
clone_size: NA
cdr3_aa: CASSPAETQYF
cdr3_nt: TGTGCCAGCTCACCTGCGGAGACCCAGTACTTC

v_call: TRBV28
j_call: TRBJ2-5
d_call: NA
clone_size: NA
cdr3_aa: CASSLIESGQETQYF
cdr3_nt: TGTGCCAGCAGCCTTATCGAATCAGGGCAAGAGACCCAGTACTTC

v_call: TRBV24-1
j_call: TRBJ1-1
d_call: TRBD1
clone_size: NA
cdr3_aa: CATSETGGNTEAFF
cdr3_nt: TGTGCCACCAGTGAAACAGGGGGCAACACTGAAGCTTTCTTT

v_call: TRBV11-1
j_call: TRBJ2-1
d_call: TRBD1
clone_size: NA
cdr3_aa: CASSPGGGTGGNEQFF
cdr3_nt: TGTGCCAGCAGCCCCGGGGGGGGGACAGGGGGCAATGAGCAGTTCTTC

v_call: TRBV25-1
j_call: TRBJ1-1
d_call: TRBD1
clone_size: NA
cdr3_aa: CASSPGQGRKTEAFF
cdr3_nt: TGTGCCAGCAGCCCGGGACAGGGTCGTAAGACTGAAGCTTTCTTT

v_call: TRBV11-1
j_call: TRBJ2-1
d_call: NA
clone_size: NA
cdr3_aa: CASSFDRSSYNEQFF
cdr3_nt: TGTGCCAGCAGCTTCGACAGGTCCTCCTACAATGAGCAGTTCTTC

v_call: TRBV5-1
j_call: TRBJ2-1
d_call: TRBD2
clone_size: NA
cdr3_aa: CASSWGGEDEQFF
cdr3_nt: TGCGCCAGCAGCTGGGGGGGAGAGGATGAGCAGTTCTTC

v_call: TRBV2
j_call: TRBJ1-1
d_call: NA
clone_size: once
cdr3_aa: CASSGYGVAFF
cdr3_nt: TGTGCCAGCAGTGGCTATGGAGTAGCTTTCTTT

v_call: TRBV5-1
j_call: TRBJ1-1
d_call: NA
clone_size: once
cdr3_aa: CASSKQGMNTEAFF
cdr3_nt: TGCGCCAGCAGCAAACAGGGAATGAACACTGAAGCTTTCTTT

v_call: TRBV27
j_call: TRBJ2-2
d_call: NA
clone_size: NA
cdr3_aa: CASSLQVISGELFF
cdr3_nt: TGTGCCAGCAGTTTACAGGTTATATCCGGGGAGCTGTTTTTT

v_call: TRBV29-1
j_call: TRBJ1-5
d_call: NA
clone_size: NA
cdr3_aa: CSVGLGSGNQPQHF
cdr3_nt: TGCAGCGTTGGGTTAGGGTCGGGGAATCAGCCCCAGCATTTT

v_call: TRBV24-1
j_call: TRBJ1-2
d_call: NA
clone_size: NA
cdr3_aa: CATSDFQGGYTF
cdr3_nt: TGTGCCACCAGTGATTTTCAGGGTGGCTACACCTTC

v_call: TRBV18
j_call: TRBJ2-5
d_call: NA
clone_size: NA
cdr3_aa: CASHDQRGTQYF
cdr3_nt: TGTGCCAGCCATGACCAACGGGGGACCCAGTACTTC

v_call: TRBV5-8
j_call: TRBJ2-5
d_call: NA
clone_size: NA
cdr3_aa: CASSRGATNVQETQYF
cdr3_nt: TGTGCCAGCAGCCGGGGGGCTACGAATGTTCAAGAGACCCAGTACTTC

v_call: TRBV9
j_call: TRBJ1-1
d_call: NA
clone_size: NA
cdr3_aa: CASSVVGGPGTEAFF
cdr3_nt: TGTGCCAGCAGCGTAGTGGGAGGGCCGGGGACTGAAGCTTTCTTT

v_call: TRBV11-2
j_call: TRBJ1-2
d_call: TRBD1
clone_size: NA
cdr3_aa: CASSLTGSYGYTF
cdr3_nt: TGTGCCAGCAGCTTGACAGGGAGCTATGGCTACACCTTC

v_call: TRBV24-1
j_call: TRBJ1-4
d_call: NA
clone_size: NA
cdr3_aa: CATSEAGSEKLFF
cdr3_nt: TGTGCCACCAGTGAAGCGGGAAGTGAAAAACTGTTTTTT

v_call: TRBV2
j_call: TRBJ1-5
d_call: NA
clone_size: NA
cdr3_aa: CASSESNAGNQPQHF
cdr3_nt: TGTGCCAGCAGTGAAAGCAACGCGGGGAATCAGCCCCAGCATTTT

v_call: TRBV6-2/TRBV6-3
j_call: TRBJ1-6
d_call: NA
clone_size: NA
cdr3_aa: CASSYMRNSPLHF
cdr3_nt: TGTGCCAGCAGTTATATGCGTAATTCACCCCTCCACTTT

v_call: TRBV5-6
j_call: TRBJ1-4
d_call: NA
clone_size: NA
cdr3_aa: CASSLLGDGGNEKLFF
cdr3_nt: TGTGCCAGCAGCTTGTTGGGAGATGGTGGGAATGAAAAACTGTTTTTT

v_call: TRBV7-9
j_call: TRBJ1-1
d_call: TRBD1
clone_size: NA
cdr3_aa: CASSLSPRTGDTEAFF
cdr3_nt: TGTGCCAGCAGCTTAAGTCCCCGGACAGGGGACACTGAAGCTTTCTTT

v_call: TRBV28
j_call: TRBJ2-1
d_call: TRBD2
clone_size: NA
cdr3_aa: CAIHRSSGGALVNEQFF
cdr3_nt: TGTGCCATTCACCGTTCTAGCGGGGGGGCGTTGGTCAATGAGCAGTTCTTC

v_call: TRBV10-3
j_call: TRBJ1-1
d_call: NA
clone_size: NA
cdr3_aa: CAITEGGAAAFF
cdr3_nt: TGTGCCATCACTGAAGGGGGGGCCGCGGCTTTCTTT

v_call: TRBV28
j_call: TRBJ2-7
d_call: NA
clone_size: NA
cdr3_aa: CASRGHGRGGDEQYF
cdr3_nt: TGTGCCAGCAGGGGGCATGGTAGAGGTGGAGACGAGCAGTACTTC

v_call: TRBV15
j_call: TRBJ1-1
d_call: TRBD1
clone_size: NA
cdr3_aa: CATSRDRTGNTEAFF
cdr3_nt: TGTGCCACCAGCAGAGATAGGACAGGGAACACTGAAGCTTTCTTT

v_call: TRBV9
j_call: TRBJ2-1
d_call: TRBD2
clone_size: NA
cdr3_aa: CASSGKERGLAGGDEQFF
cdr3_nt: TGTGCCAGCAGCGGGAAGGAGAGGGGACTAGCGGGGGGAGATGAGCAGTTCTTC

v_call: TRBV2
j_call: TRBJ1-1
d_call: NA
clone_size: NA
cdr3_aa: CASSEWRPLNTEAFF
cdr3_nt: TGTGCCAGCAGTGAGTGGCGGCCGTTGAACACTGAAGCTTTCTTT

v_call: TRBV19
j_call: TRBJ2-7
d_call: NA
clone_size: NA
cdr3_aa: CASSISAGAPYEQYF
cdr3_nt: TGTGCCAGTAGTATTTCGGCGGGGGCCCCCTACGAGCAGTACTTC

v_call: TRBV28
j_call: TRBJ1-1
d_call: NA
clone_size: NA
cdr3_aa: CASATPAGYSGEAFF
cdr3_nt: TGTGCCAGCGCTACCCCCGCAGGGTATTCGGGTGAAGCTTTCTTT

v_call: TRBV19
j_call: TRBJ2-7
d_call: TRBD2
clone_size: NA
cdr3_aa: CASSIQERGDEQYF
cdr3_nt: TGTGCCAGTAGTATCCAGGAGCGGGGGGACGAGCAGTACTTC

v_call: TRBV5-1
j_call: TRBJ2-3
d_call: NA
clone_size: NA
cdr3_aa: CASMAAPTSTDTQYF
cdr3_nt: TGCGCCAGCATGGCGGCGCCGACTAGCACAGATACGCAGTATTTT

v_call: TRBV6-2/TRBV6-3
j_call: TRBJ2-1
d_call: TRBD2
clone_size: NA
cdr3_aa: CASSWAGLARDEQFF
cdr3_nt: TGTGCCAGCAGTTGGGCCGGACTAGCGAGGGATGAGCAGTTCTTC

v_call: TRBV7-2
j_call: TRBJ2-7
d_call: TRBD2
clone_size: NA
cdr3_aa: CASSFTSGDYEQYF
cdr3_nt: TGTGCCAGCAGCTTCACTAGCGGGGACTACGAGCAGTACTTC

v_call: TRBV6-7
j_call: TRBJ1-5
d_call: NA
clone_size: few
cdr3_aa: CASSYSRGVGQRIPSNQPQHF
cdr3_nt: TGTGCCAGCAGTTACTCGAGAGGAGTTGGACAGAGAATCCCTAGCAATCAGCCCCAGCATTTT

v_call: TRBV5-1
j_call: TRBJ2-1
d_call: TRBD2
clone_size: NA
cdr3_aa: CASSLVTSGDYNEQFF
cdr3_nt: TGCGCCAGCAGCTTGGTTACTAGCGGGGACTACAATGAGCAGTTCTTC

v_call: TRBV5-1
j_call: TRBJ2-2
d_call: TRBD1
clone_size: NA
cdr3_aa: CASSLEGADTGELFF
cdr3_nt: TGCGCCAGCAGCTTAGAGGGGGCCGACACCGGGGAGCTGTTTTTT

v_call: TRBV6-5
j_call: TRBJ1-2
d_call: NA
clone_size: NA
cdr3_aa: CASRGTVGTYGYTF
cdr3_nt: TGTGCCAGCAGGGGGACTGTGGGCACCTATGGCTACACCTTC

v_call: TRBV5-4
j_call: TRBJ2-7
d_call: NA
clone_size: NA
cdr3_aa: CASSLGTVSSYEQYF
cdr3_nt: TGTGCCAGCAGCTTGGGGACAGTTTCCTCCTACGAGCAGTACTTC

v_call: TRBV5-1
j_call: TRBJ1-4
d_call: NA
clone_size: NA
cdr3_aa: CASSSSSRVGANEKLFF
cdr3_nt: TGCGCCAGCAGCTCAAGCTCCAGGGTGGGCGCTAATGAAAAACTGTTTTTT

v_call: TRBV3-1/TRBV3-2
j_call: TRBJ2-5
d_call: TRBD2
clone_size: NA
cdr3_aa: CASSQAGLGGAQYF
cdr3_nt: TGTGCCAGCAGCCAAGCGGGGCTGGGAGGGGCCCAGTACTTC

v_call: TRBV21-1
j_call: TRBJ1-5
d_call: NA
clone_size: few
cdr3_aa: CASSAMWSRDRASYSNQPQHF
cdr3_nt: TGTGCCAGCAGCGCAATGTGGAGCCGGGACAGGGCCTCCTATAGCAATCAGCCCCAGCATTTT

v_call: TRBV10-3
j_call: TRBJ2-3
d_call: TRBD2
clone_size: NA
cdr3_aa: CAISGTSGATDTQYF
cdr3_nt: TGTGCCATCAGCGGGACTAGCGGGGCGACAGATACGCAGTATTTT

v_call: TRBV6-1
j_call: TRBJ2-3
d_call: NA
clone_size: NA
cdr3_aa: CASSEYWSGYLSGTDTQYF
cdr3_nt: TGTGCCAGCAGTGAATATTGGTCGGGATACCTCTCGGGCACAGATACGCAGTATTTT

v_call: TRBV6-5
j_call: TRBJ1-1
d_call: TRBD1
clone_size: few
cdr3_aa: CASGIHRGVNTEAFF
cdr3_nt: TGTGCCAGCGGAATCCACAGGGGCGTGAACACTGAAGCTTTCTTT

v_call: TRBV16
j_call: TRBJ2-4
d_call: TRBD1
clone_size: NA
cdr3_aa: CASSRPGRGQSKNIQYF
cdr3_nt: TGTGCCAGCAGCCGCCCCGGAAGGGGGCAGTCCAAAAACATTCAGTACTTC

v_call: TRBV7-3
j_call: TRBJ2-6
d_call: NA
clone_size: NA
cdr3_aa: CASSLRGRRISGANVLTF
cdr3_nt: TGTGCCAGCAGCCTACGAGGGCGGCGGATCTCTGGGGCCAACGTCCTGACTTTC

v_call: TRBV18
j_call: TRBJ2-3
d_call: NA
clone_size: NA
cdr3_aa: CASSSLADTQYF
cdr3_nt: TGTGCCAGCTCATCACTAGCAGATACGCAGTATTTT

v_call: TRBV25-1
j_call: TRBJ1-2
d_call: NA
clone_size: NA
cdr3_aa: CASSELEGRNGYTF
cdr3_nt: TGTGCCAGCAGTGAATTAGAGGGTAGGAATGGCTACACCTTC